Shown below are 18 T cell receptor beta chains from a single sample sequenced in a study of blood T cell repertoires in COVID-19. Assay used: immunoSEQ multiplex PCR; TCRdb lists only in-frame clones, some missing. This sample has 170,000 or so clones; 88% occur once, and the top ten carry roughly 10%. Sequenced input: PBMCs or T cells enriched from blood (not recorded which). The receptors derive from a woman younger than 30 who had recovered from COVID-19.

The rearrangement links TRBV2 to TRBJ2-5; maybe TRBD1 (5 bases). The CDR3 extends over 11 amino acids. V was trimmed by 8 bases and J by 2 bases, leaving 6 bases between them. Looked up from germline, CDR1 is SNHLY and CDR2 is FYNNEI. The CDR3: CASGAQETQYF. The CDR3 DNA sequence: TGTGCCAGCGGGGCGCAAGAGACCCAGTACTTC.

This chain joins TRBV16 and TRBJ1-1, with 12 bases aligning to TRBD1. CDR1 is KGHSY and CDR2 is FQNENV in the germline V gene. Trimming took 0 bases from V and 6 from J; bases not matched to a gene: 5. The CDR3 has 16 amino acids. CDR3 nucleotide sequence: TGTGCCAGCAGCCAATCTGGGACAGGGGGCAGGGCTGAAGCTTTCTTT. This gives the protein CASSQSGTGGRAEAFF.

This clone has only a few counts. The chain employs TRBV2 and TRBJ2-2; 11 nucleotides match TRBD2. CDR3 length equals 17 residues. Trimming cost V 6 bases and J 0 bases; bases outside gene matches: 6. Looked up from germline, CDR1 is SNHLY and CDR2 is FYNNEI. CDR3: CASRIGTSGTNTGELFF. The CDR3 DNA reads TGTGCCAGCAGAATTGGGACTAGCGGAACGAACACCGGGGAGCTGTTTTTT.

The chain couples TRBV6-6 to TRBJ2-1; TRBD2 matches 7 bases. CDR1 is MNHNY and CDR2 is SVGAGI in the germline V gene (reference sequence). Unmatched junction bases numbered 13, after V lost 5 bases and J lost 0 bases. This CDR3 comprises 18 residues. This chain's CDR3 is CASSHPPPGGSSYNEQFF. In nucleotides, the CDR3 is TGTGCCAGCAGTCACCCACCCCCGGGGGGTAGCTCCTACAATGAGCAGTTCTTC.

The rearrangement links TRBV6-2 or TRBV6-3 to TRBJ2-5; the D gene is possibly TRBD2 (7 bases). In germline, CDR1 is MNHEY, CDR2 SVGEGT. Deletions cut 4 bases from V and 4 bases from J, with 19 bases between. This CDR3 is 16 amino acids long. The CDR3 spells CASSLTGGGLLETQYF. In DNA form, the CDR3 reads TGTGCCAGCAGTTTGACGGGCGGGGGCTTGTTAGAGACCCAGTACTTC.

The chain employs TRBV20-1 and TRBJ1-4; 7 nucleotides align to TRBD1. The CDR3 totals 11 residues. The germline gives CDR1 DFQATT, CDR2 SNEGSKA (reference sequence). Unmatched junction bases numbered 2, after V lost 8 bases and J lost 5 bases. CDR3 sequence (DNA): TGCAGTACGGGACAGAATGAAAAACTGTTTTTT. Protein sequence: CSTGQNEKLFF.

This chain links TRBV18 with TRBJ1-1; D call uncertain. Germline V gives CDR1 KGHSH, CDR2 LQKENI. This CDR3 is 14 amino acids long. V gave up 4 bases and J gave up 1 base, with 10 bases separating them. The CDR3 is CASSLESRNTEAFF. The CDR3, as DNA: TGTGCCAGCTCACTAGAGTCGAGGAACACTGAAGCTTTCTTT.

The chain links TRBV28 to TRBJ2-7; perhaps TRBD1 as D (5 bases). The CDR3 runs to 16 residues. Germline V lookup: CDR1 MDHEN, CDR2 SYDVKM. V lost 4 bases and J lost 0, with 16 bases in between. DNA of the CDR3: TGTGCCAGCAGTTCCACCTCAGGGCTCGGCTCCTACGAGCAGTACTTC. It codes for CASSSTSGLGSYEQYF. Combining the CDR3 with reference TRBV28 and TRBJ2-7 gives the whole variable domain DVKVTQSSRYLVKRTGEKVFLECVQDMDHENMFWYRQDPGLGLRLIYFSYDVKMKEKGDIPEGYSVSREKKERFSLILESASTNQTSMYLCASSSTSGLGSYEQYFGPGTRLTVT.

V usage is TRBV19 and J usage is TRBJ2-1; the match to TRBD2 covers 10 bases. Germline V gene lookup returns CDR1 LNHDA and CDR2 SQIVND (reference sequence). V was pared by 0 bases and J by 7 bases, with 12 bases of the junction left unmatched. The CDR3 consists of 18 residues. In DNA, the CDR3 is TGTGCCAGTAGTATAGATCACAGCTCTAGCGGGAGAAGGAATGAGCAGTTCTTC. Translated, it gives CASSIDHSSSGRRNEQFF.

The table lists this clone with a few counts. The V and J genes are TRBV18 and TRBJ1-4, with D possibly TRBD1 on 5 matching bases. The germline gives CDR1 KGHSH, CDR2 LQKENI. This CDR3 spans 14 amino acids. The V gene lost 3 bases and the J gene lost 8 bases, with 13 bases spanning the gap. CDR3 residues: CASSPGAGDEKLFF. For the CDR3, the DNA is TGTGCCAGCTCACCTGGGGCAGGAGACGAAAAACTGTTTTTT.

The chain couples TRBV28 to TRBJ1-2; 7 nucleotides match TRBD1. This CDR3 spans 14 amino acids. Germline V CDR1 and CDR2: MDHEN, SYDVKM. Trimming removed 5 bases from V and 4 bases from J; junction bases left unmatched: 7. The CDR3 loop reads CASSESDRAYGYTF. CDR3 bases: TGTGCCAGCAGTGAGTCCGACAGGGCCTATGGCTACACCTTC.

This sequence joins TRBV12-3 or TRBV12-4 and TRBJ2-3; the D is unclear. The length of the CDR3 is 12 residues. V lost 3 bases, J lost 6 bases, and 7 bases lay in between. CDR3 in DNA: TGTGCCAGCAGTTTTATTCCCGATACGCAGTATTTT. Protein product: CASSFIPDTQYF.

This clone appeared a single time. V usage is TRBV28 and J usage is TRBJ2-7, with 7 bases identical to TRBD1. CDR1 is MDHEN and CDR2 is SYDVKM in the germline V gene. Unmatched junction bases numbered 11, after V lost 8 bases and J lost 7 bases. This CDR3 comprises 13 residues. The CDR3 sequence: CASGEQGRWEQYF. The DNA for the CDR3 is TGTGCCAGCGGAGAACAGGGGCGATGGGAGCAGTACTTC.

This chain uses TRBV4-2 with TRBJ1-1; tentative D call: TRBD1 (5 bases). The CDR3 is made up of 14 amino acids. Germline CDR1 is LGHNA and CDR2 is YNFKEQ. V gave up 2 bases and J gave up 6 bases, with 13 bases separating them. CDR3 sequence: CASSQSQGRPEAFF. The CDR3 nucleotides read TGTGCCAGCAGCCAAAGTCAGGGCCGCCCTGAAGCTTTCTTT.

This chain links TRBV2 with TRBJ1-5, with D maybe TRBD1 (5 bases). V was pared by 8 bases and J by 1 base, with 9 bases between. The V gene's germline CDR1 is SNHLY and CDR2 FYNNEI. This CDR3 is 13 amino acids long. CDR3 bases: TGTGCCAGCCGGGGGGAGAGCAATCAGCCCCAGCATTTT. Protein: CASRGESNQPQHF.

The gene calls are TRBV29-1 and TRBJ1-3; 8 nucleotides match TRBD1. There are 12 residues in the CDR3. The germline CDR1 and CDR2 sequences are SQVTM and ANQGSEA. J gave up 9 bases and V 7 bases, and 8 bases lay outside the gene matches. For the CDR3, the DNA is TGCAGCGGCCTGACAGGGGACGGCACCATATATTTT. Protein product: CSGLTGDGTIYF.

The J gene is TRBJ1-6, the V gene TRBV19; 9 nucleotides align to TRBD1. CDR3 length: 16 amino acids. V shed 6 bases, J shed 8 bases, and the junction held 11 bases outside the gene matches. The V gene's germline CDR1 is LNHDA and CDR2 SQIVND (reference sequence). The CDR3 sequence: CASRKDRGGFYSPLHF. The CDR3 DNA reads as TGTGCCAGTAGAAAAGACAGGGGGGGATTTTATTCACCCCTCCACTTT.

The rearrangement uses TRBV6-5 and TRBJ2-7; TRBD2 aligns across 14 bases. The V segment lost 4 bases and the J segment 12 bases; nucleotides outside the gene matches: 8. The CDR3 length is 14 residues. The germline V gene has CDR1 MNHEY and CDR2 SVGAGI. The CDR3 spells CASSSAGTSGRRYF. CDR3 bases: TGTGCCAGCAGTTCCGCCGGGACTAGCGGGAGAAGGTACTTC.